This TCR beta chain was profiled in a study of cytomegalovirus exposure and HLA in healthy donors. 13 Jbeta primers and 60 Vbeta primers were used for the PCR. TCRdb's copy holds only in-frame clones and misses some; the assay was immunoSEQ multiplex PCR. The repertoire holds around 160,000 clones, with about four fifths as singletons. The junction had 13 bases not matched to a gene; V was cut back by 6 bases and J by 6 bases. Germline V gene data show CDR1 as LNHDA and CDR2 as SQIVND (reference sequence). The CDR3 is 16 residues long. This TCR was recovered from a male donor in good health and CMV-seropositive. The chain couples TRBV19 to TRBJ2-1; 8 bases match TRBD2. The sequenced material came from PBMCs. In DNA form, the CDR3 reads TGTGCCAGTAGAGCCTTTGGGCGGGAGGCTCCCAATGAGCAGTTCTTC. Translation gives CASRAFGREAPNEQFF.